This T cell receptor beta chain is drawn from a study of blood T cell repertoires in COVID-19. From germline, CDR1 is SEHNR and CDR2 FQNEAQ (reference sequence). Between the trimmed V and J ends, which lost 5 bases and 8 bases, there was a span of 13 bases. The CDR3 has 14 residues. This clone appeared a few times. This table comes from immunoSEQ multiplex PCR, and its TCRdb copy is limited to in-frame clones, with some not included. The sample shows tens of thousands of clones, around 89% of them seen only once. The chain recombines TRBV7-9 with TRBJ1-6, with a possible D match to TRBD1 (6 bases). Sequencing was done on a sample of peripheral blood. The receptor was isolated from a woman aged 80 or over with active COVID-19. Here the CDR3 reads CASSRDRRDSPLHF. The CDR3 DNA sequence: TGTGCCAGCAGCCGAGACAGGCGGGATTCACCCCTCCACTTT.